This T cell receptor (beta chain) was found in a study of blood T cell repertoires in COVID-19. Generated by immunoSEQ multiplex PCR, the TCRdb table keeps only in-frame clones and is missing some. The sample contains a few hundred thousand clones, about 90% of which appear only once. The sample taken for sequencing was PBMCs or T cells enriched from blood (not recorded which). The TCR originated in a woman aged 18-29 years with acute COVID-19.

The CDR3 DNA is TGTGCCACCAGTTTCGGACTAGTCAATGAGCAGTTCTTC. Amino acids: CATSFGLVNEQFF. The chain links TRBV24-1 to TRBJ2-1; 7 bases line up with TRBD2. CDR1 is KGHDR, CDR2 SFDVKD, per germline. The V segment lost 6 bases and the J segment 6 bases; nucleotides outside the gene matches: 4. The CDR3 totals 13 residues.